A single sample gave rise to the 28 T cell receptor beta chains below, sequenced in a study of Ad26.COV2.S vaccination and SARS-CoV-2 variants. Treatment in this sample: roughly 18 received Ad26.COV2.S at low or high dose, single or two shots; about 5 received placebo; per-sample allocation not given. Samples were taken on day 63 after the first vaccine or placebo injection. TCRdb's copy holds only in-frame clones and misses some; the assay was immunoSEQ multiplex PCR. The sample carries some 320,000 clones, just under 85% recorded once. Sequenced material: peripheral blood, taken in a trial of Ad26.COV2.S vaccine versus placebo. All receptors come from a person between 18 and 60 years old who received the Ad26.COV2.S COVID-19 vaccine or a placebo.

This clone was seen a single time. The V call is TRBV28, the J call TRBJ1-1; TRBD1 agrees at 8 bases. Germline loops: CDR1 MDHEN, CDR2 SYDVKM. The CDR3 has 13 residues. V gave up 10 bases and J gave up 4 bases; unmatched junction bases: 8. The CDR3 nucleotides are TGTGCCACCTTCCACAGGGGGACCACTGAAGCTTTCTTT. Amino acid sequence: CATFHRGTTEAFF.

The chain couples TRBV29-1 to TRBJ2-7; possible D gene TRBD2, 5 bases. V was pared by 5 bases and J by 0 bases, with 11 bases between. The CDR3 consists of 13 residues. Germline V gene sequence: CDR1 SQVTM, CDR2 ANQGSEA. Here the CDR3 reads CSVLSGNSYEQYF. The DNA of the CDR3 is TGCAGCGTTCTCTCCGGGAACTCCTACGAGCAGTACTTC.

The chain carries TRBV6-6 and TRBJ1-4, with no clear D. Germline values: CDR1 MNHNY, CDR2 SVGAGI (reference sequence). CDR3 length: 16 residues. Trimming stripped 7 bases from V and 0 bases from J, with 15 bases between. CDR3 nucleotide sequence: TGTGCCAGCACCCAAGGTGGGCAAGCAACTAATGAAAAACTGTTTTTT. Protein product: CASTQGGQATNEKLFF.

CDR3 sequence: CASSPPAGGSTGELFF. The CDR3 region has the DNA TGTGCCAGCAGCCCGCCCGCTGGGGGAAGCACCGGGGAGCTGTTTTTT. This rearrangement joins TRBV7-8 to TRBJ2-2; tentatively, D is TRBD1 or TRBD2 (5 bases each). The length of the CDR3 is 16 residues. From germline, CDR1 is SGHVS and CDR2 FQNEAQ. With 5 bases removed from V and 4 bases from J, the gap between germline ends came to 17 bases.

The chain has TRBV6-2 or TRBV6-3 and TRBJ1-2; D not resolved. Trimming took off 5 bases at V and 5 bases at J, with 21 bases between the two ends. CDR1 is MNHEY, CDR2 SVGEGT, per germline. This CDR3 is built from 16 residues. In DNA, the CDR3 is TGTGCCAGCAGTGCCTATTCCCCGTTAGCAGGATATGGCTACACCTTC. Protein: CASSAYSPLAGYGYTF.

In its sample, this clone was seen once. V and J are TRBV28 and TRBJ2-7; TRBD1 aligns across 8 bases. Germline V gene sequence: CDR1 MDHEN, CDR2 SYDVKM. This CDR3 region has 14 residues. V gave up 7 bases and J gave up 1 base; unmatched junction bases: 6. In DNA form, the CDR3 reads TGTGCCAGCACCCCGGGACAGGCGTCCTACGAGCAGTACTTC. This gives the protein CASTPGQASYEQYF. Using reference TRBV28 and TRBJ2-7 for the parts outside the CDR3, the full variable domain is DVKVTQSSRYLVKRTGEKVFLECVQDMDHENMFWYRQDPGLGLRLIYFSYDVKMKEKGDIPEGYSVSREKKERFSLILESASTNQTSMYLCASTPGQASYEQYFGPGTRLTVT.

The V gene is TRBV7-9, the J gene TRBJ2-3; D gene uncertain. The CDR3 has 16 amino acids. CDR1 is SEHNR, CDR2 FQNEAQ, per germline (reference sequence). The V gene lost 1 base and the J gene lost 0 bases, with 11 bases spanning the gap. The CDR3 bases are TGTGCCAGCAGCTTAGAAAAACAGACTAGCACAGATACGCAGTATTTT. Translation: CASSLEKQTSTDTQYF.

V and J are TRBV29-1 and TRBJ2-2; maybe TRBD1 (5 bases). This CDR3 is built from 13 residues. V was cut by 7 bases and J by 5 bases, with 14 bases left in between. Looked up from germline, CDR1 is SQVTM and CDR2 is ANQGSEA. Written as DNA, the CDR3 is TGCAGCGGGGTTCTAGGGGCGACCGGGGAGCTGTTTTTT. Residues: CSGVLGATGELFF.

This chain links TRBV6-5 with TRBJ1-1; maybe TRBD1 (6 bases). V was shortened by 9 bases and J by 2 bases, with 16 bases between the two germline ends. The CDR3 totals 14 residues. Germline-derived CDR1 and CDR2 are MNHEY and SVGAGI. CDR3 sequence reads: CASGQNRPNTEAFF. The CDR3 coding sequence is TGTGCCAGTGGACAGAACCGTCCAAACACTGAAGCTTTCTTT.

The chain recombines TRBV29-1 with TRBJ2-7; D could derive from TRBD1 or TRBD2 (6 bases each). Trimming shortened V by 0 bases and J by 3 bases, and 15 bases separated the two germline ends. The CDR3 is made up of 15 amino acids. Germline V gene lookup returns CDR1 SQVTM and CDR2 ANQGSEA. In nucleotides, the CDR3 is TGCAGCGTTGAAGATACTAGGGGGGCCCTCTACGAGCAGTACTTC. Translation: CSVEDTRGALYEQYF.

The rearrangement joins TRBV7-9 to TRBJ2-5; D might be TRBD1 (5 bases). The ends were cut back, 6 bases at V and 1 base at J, with 12 bases in the middle. Germline values: CDR1 SEHNR, CDR2 FQNEAQ (reference sequence). The CDR3 runs 14 residues. The DNA for the CDR3 is TGTGCCAGCAGTTATTCTGGGGCCCAAGAGACCCAGTACTTC. Protein product: CASSYSGAQETQYF. Together with reference TRBV7-9 and TRBJ2-5, the CDR3 gives the full variable domain: DTGVSQNPRHKITKRGQNVTFRCDPISEHNRLYWYRQTLGQGPEFLTYFQNEAQLEKSRLLSDRFSAERPKGSFSTLEIQRTEQGDSAMYLCASSYSGAQETQYFGPGTRLLVL.

The rearrangement joins TRBV9 to TRBJ2-2, with 12 bases fitting TRBD2. With 4 bases clipped from V and 6 bases from J, the junction kept 10 bases outside the gene matches. The CDR3 length is 17 residues. Germline V gene sequence: CDR1 SGDLS, CDR2 YYNGEE. Written as DNA, the CDR3 is TGTGCCAGCAGCCCCCGGTCCACTAGCGGGGGGTCCGGGGAGCTGTTTTTT. It specifies CASSPRSTSGGSGELFF.

The gene calls are TRBV7-3 and TRBJ2-1, with unresolved D. Per germline, CDR1 SGHTA and CDR2 FQGTGA. The V end was cut by 4 bases, the J end by 5 bases, with 9 bases between. The CDR3 covers 13 residues. Written as DNA, the CDR3 is TGTGCCAGCAGCTACTCATGGGACAATGAGCAGTTCTTC. Protein product: CASSYSWDNEQFF.

This chain connects TRBV12-5 to TRBJ1-5; D might be TRBD1 (5 bases). Looked up from germline, CDR1 is LGHNT and CDR2 is FRNRAP. V gave up 1 base and J gave up 2 bases, with 12 bases separating them. The CDR3 is 16 amino acids. CDR3: CASGLERGDGNQPQHF. CDR3 nucleotides: TGTGCTAGTGGTTTGGAGCGGGGGGATGGCAATCAGCCCCAGCATTTT.

The rearrangement links TRBV28 to TRBJ1-1; D might be TRBD1 (5 bases). This CDR3 region has 14 residues. V was trimmed by 6 bases and J by 5 bases, leaving 16 bases between them. Germline lookup yields CDR1 MDHEN and CDR2 SYDVKM. The CDR3 spells CASSRDGGQTEAFF. CDR3 DNA sequence: TGTGCCAGCAGCCGGGACGGCGGCCAGACTGAAGCTTTCTTT. Together with reference TRBV28 and TRBJ1-1, the CDR3 gives the full variable domain: DVKVTQSSRYLVKRTGEKVFLECVQDMDHENMFWYRQDPGLGLRLIYFSYDVKMKEKGDIPEGYSVSREKKERFSLILESASTNQTSMYLCASSRDGGQTEAFFGQGTRLTVV.

Notes on this clone: Within the sample, other DNA sequences also encode this same CDR3. The CDR3 is CASSFSGELFF. Here the CDR3 DNA reads TGTGCCAGCAGTTTTTCCGGGGAGCTGTTTTTT. The chain is built from TRBV12-3 or TRBV12-4 and TRBJ2-2; D gene ambiguous. V lost 3 bases and J lost 6, with 2 bases in between. This CDR3 is 11 amino acids long.

The CDR3 protein is CASSSGLRYEQYF. The CDR3 DNA sequence: TGTGCCAGCAGCTCGGGACTGAGGTACGAGCAGTACTTC. This chain uses TRBV7-7 with TRBJ2-7, with D perhaps matching TRBD2 (6 bases). V gave up 4 bases and J gave up 4 bases, with 11 bases separating them. CDR1 is SSHAT and CDR2 is FNYEAQ in the germline V gene (reference sequence). The CDR3 sequence is 13 residues long.

V and J are TRBV28 and TRBJ2-7; 7 nucleotides agree with TRBD1. Trimming cost V 4 bases and J 4 bases; bases outside gene matches: 10. This CDR3 spans 15 amino acids. Germline V CDR1 and CDR2: MDHEN, SYDVKM. As DNA, the CDR3 is TGTGCCAGCAGTTCTCAACGACAGGGCTGGTACGAGCAGTACTTC. Protein product: CASSSQRQGWYEQYF. The full variable domain, rest sourced from reference TRBV28 and TRBJ2-7, is DVKVTQSSRYLVKRTGEKVFLECVQDMDHENMFWYRQDPGLGLRLIYFSYDVKMKEKGDIPEGYSVSREKKERFSLILESASTNQTSMYLCASSSQRQGWYEQYFGPGTRLTVT.

This clone was detected only once. This chain links TRBV2 with TRBJ2-3; D possibly corresponds to TRBD2 (5 bases). From germline, CDR1 is SNHLY and CDR2 FYNNEI. CDR3 size: 13 residues. The CDR3 loop is CAIPGSWADTQYF. The CDR3 DNA reads TGTGCTATACCGGGATCCTGGGCAGATACGCAGTATTTT.

This chain's CDR3 is CASNTGGRENTEAFF. In DNA form, the CDR3 reads TGTGCCAGCAATACAGGGGGCCGAGAGAACACTGAAGCTTTCTTT. The chain has TRBV6-5 and TRBJ1-1, with TRBD1 identical over 9 bases. Germline V lookup: CDR1 MNHEY, CDR2 SVGAGI. The CDR3 runs to 15 residues. Trimming took 7 bases from V and 1 from J; bases not matched to a gene: 7.

The V call is TRBV27, the J call TRBJ2-7; D perhaps matches TRBD1 (5 bases). Germline V CDR1 and CDR2: MNHEY, SMNVEV (reference sequence). Trimming shortened V by 2 bases and J by 6 bases, and 14 bases separated the two germline ends. This CDR3 region has 14 residues. CDR3 in amino acids: CASSLGTARGEQYF. The CDR3 nucleotides read TGTGCCAGCAGTTTAGGAACAGCTAGGGGCGAGCAGTACTTC.

The genes are TRBV28 and TRBJ2-5, with 7 nucleotides matching TRBD1. This CDR3 spans 16 amino acids. The ends lost 0 bases at V and 4 bases at J; junction bases unmatched: 8. The germline CDR1 and CDR2 sequences are MDHEN and SYDVKM. CDR3 sequence (DNA): TGTGCCAGCAGTTTATGGGGTGGAAGGGGGCGAGAGACCCAGTACTTC. Translation: CASSLWGGRGRETQYF.

This clone was seen more than once but under ten times. This chain connects TRBV4-1 to TRBJ2-7; D is perhaps TRBD2 (6 bases). CDR1 MGHRA and CDR2 YSYEKL come from the germline V gene. V lost 0 bases, J lost 10 bases, and 13 bases lay in between. There are 13 residues in the CDR3. The CDR3 DNA is TGCGCCAGCAGCCAAGATTTACTAGCCCCTCAGTACTTC. Amino acid sequence: CASSQDLLAPQYF.

This sequence joins TRBV19 and TRBJ2-7, with D possibly being TRBD2 (7 bases). The CDR3 extends over 10 amino acids. Trimming left V 6 bases short and J 12 bases short, with 12 bases between. Germline assignment: CDR1 LNHDA and CDR2 SQIVND (reference sequence). DNA of the CDR3: TGTGCCAGTAGGGAGGGGGGGACGTACTTC. This sequence encodes CASREGGTYF.

The chain couples TRBV5-1 to TRBJ2-2, with TRBD1 as a possible D gene (5 bases). V lost 0 bases, J lost 5 bases, and 11 bases lay in between. The germline gives CDR1 SGHRS, CDR2 YFSETQ. This CDR3 has 15 residues. The CDR3 DNA reads as TGCGCCAGCAGCTTGGAAGGGGTTGATACCGGGGAGCTGTTTTTT. Protein product: CASSLEGVDTGELFF.

The rearrangement links TRBV6-1 to TRBJ1-2; TRBD1 matches 7 bases. The CDR3 has 15 residues. Germline CDR1 is MNHNS and CDR2 is SASEGT. V shed 1 base, J shed 4 bases, and the junction held 6 bases outside the gene matches. The CDR3 loop reads CASSEVLTGLYGYTF. For the CDR3, the DNA is TGTGCCAGCAGTGAAGTCCTGACAGGGCTCTATGGCTACACCTTC.

The V call is TRBV28, the J call TRBJ2-5, with 9 bases identical to TRBD2. The V gene end was trimmed by 8 bases and the J gene end by 4 bases; junction bases not matched to a gene: 14. From germline, CDR1 is MDHEN and CDR2 SYDVKM. This CDR3 has 16 amino acids. CDR3: CASLLRGGEKRETQYF. The CDR3 nucleotides are TGTGCCAGCCTCCTGCGGGGGGGGGAAAAGCGAGAGACCCAGTACTTC.

The chain uses TRBV10-3 and TRBJ1-3; no clear D gene. CDR3 size: 14 residues. Germline V gene lookup returns CDR1 ENHRY and CDR2 SYGVKD. The V gene lost 3 bases and the J gene lost 2 bases, with 8 bases spanning the gap. The CDR3 DNA reads as TGTGCCATCAGTGATCGGGGAACTGGAAACACCATATATTTT. The encoded protein is CAISDRGTGNTIYF.